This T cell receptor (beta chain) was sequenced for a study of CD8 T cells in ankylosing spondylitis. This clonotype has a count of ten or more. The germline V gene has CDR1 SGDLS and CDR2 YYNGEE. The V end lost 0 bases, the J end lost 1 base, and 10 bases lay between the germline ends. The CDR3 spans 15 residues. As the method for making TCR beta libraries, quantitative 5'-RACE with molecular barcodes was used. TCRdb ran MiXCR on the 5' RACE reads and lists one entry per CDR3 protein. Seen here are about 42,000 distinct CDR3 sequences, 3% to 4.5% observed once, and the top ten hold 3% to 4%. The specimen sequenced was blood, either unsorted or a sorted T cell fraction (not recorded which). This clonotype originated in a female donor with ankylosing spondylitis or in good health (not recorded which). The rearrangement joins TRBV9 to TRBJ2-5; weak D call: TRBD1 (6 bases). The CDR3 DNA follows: TGTGCCAGCAGCGTAGCTACAGGGCGCCAAGAGACCCAGTACTTC. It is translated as CASSVATGRQETQYF.